Below, one TCR beta chain is given with its context. This sample stems from a study of blood T cell repertoires in COVID-19. Overall study context: Sites across the United States, Italy and Spain contributed samples from acute and convalescent COVID-19. T cells, B-cell-depleted T cells, or PBMCs provided the cDNA or gDNA that served as material.

The V gene's germline CDR1 is LNHDA and CDR2 SQIVND (reference sequence). The CDR3 is 12 amino acids. J lost 8 bases, V lost 6 bases, and 3 bases had no gene match. Original handling: Nucleated cell number was recorded as an estimate derived from reference gene primer amplification. The assay was immunoSEQ multiplex PCR, and TCRdb's table has in-frame clones only and misses some. V, J and clone size were drawn from that table, and D and trimming were deduced from the DNA. This table has nearly 350,000 clones, roughly 89% appearing once. Sequenced sample: peripheral blood. This sequence joins TRBV19 and TRBJ1-2; 10 nucleotides agree with TRBD1. This TCR was recovered from a woman aged 18-35 years who had recovered from COVID-19. CDR3 sequence reads: CASSDRGRGYTF. The CDR3 region has the DNA TGTGCCAGTAGCGACAGGGGGCGAGGCTACACCTTC.